One and the same sample provided the 20 T cell receptor beta chains below, sequenced in a study of T cells expressing NK-cell markers. TCRdb reprocessed the 5' RACE reads, keeping one entry per CDR3 protein, no DNA. The repertoire table contains over 350,000 distinct CDR3 sequences. The specimen sequenced was blood T cells: a sorted CD56 or NKG2C T cell subset, CD4+ or CD8+ T cells, or bulk PBMC T cells (not recorded which). Receptors originate from a woman in her forties or fifties in good health.

This chain joins TRBV11-3 and TRBJ2-2. Germline values: CDR1 SGHNT, CDR2 YENEEA. There are 15 residues in the CDR3. The CDR3 spells CASSLVERPTGELFF. The variable domain in full, completed from reference TRBV11-3 and TRBJ2-2, reads EAGVVQSPRYKIIEKKQPVAFWCNPISGHNTLYWYLQNLGQGPELLIRYENEEAVDDSQLPKDRFSAERLKGVDSTLKIQPAELGDSAVYLCASSLVERPTGELFFGEGSRLTVL.

The CDR3: CASSPTGRGGYTF. The chain joins TRBV12-3 or TRBV12-4 to TRBJ1-2; checking the TCRdb D call of TRBD1 is not possible without DNA. CDR3 size: 13 residues.

V is TRBV12-3 or TRBV12-4 and J is TRBJ2-2; TCRdb proposes TRBD1, but this gene call is untestable without DNA. The CDR3 extends over 15 amino acids. This CDR3 is CASSFLGVNTGELFF.

The chain has TRBV27 and TRBJ2-7; the D call from TCRdb, TRBD1, cannot be confirmed without DNA. CDR1 and CDR2 (germline): MNHEY, SMNVEV (reference sequence). The CDR3 extends over 15 amino acids. The CDR3 reads CASSFRDSGPYEQYF.

This sequence joins TRBV10-3 and TRBJ2-5; there is no DNA to check the TCRdb D call of TRBD1. CDR1 and CDR2 from the germline V gene are ENHRY and SYGVKD. There are 15 residues in the CDR3. The CDR3 loop reads CAISESGALLETQYF.

The chain links TRBV24-1 to TRBJ2-1. The CDR3 is made up of 16 amino acids. Germline V gene sequence: CDR1 KGHDR, CDR2 SFDVKD. The CDR3 spells CATSDEVGGSYNEQFF.

The gene calls are TRBV20-1 and TRBJ1-2. The CDR3 loop spans 13 amino acids. Per the germline V gene, CDR1 is DFQATT and CDR2 is SNEGSKA (reference sequence). CDR3 protein: CSARDPGIPRYTF.

This sequence joins TRBV12-3 or TRBV12-4 and TRBJ2-5; TCRdb reports TRBD2, a call that lacks DNA to check it against. This CDR3 comprises 15 residues. Here the CDR3 reads CASSPLSGPQETQYF.

This chain joins TRBV27 and TRBJ2-7; TCRdb reports TRBD1, a call that lacks DNA to check it against. Germline CDR1 and CDR2: MNHEY and SMNVEV (reference sequence). The CDR3 is 13 residues long. This chain's CDR3 is CASSLVEGYEQYF.

The chain uses TRBV5-1 and TRBJ2-1; TCRdb proposes TRBD2, but this gene call is untestable without DNA. The CDR3 sequence is 16 residues long. Germline-derived CDR1 and CDR2 are SGHRS and YFSETQ. The chain's CDR3 is CARGLAGGPSLGEQFF.

The chain uses TRBV12-3 or TRBV12-4 and TRBJ2-4. This CDR3 region has 14 residues. CDR3 in amino acids: CASKSHSQKNIQYF.

The chain employs TRBV3-1 and TRBJ2-1; TCRdb's assignment of TRBD1 cannot be checked, as there is no DNA. Germline V gene sequence: CDR1 LGHDT, CDR2 YNNKEL (reference sequence). The CDR3 extends over 15 amino acids. The CDR3 sequence: CASSRRGQGGNEQFF.

This chain joins TRBV6-5 and TRBJ2-1; TCRdb's assignment of TRBD2 cannot be checked, as there is no DNA. Germline CDR1 is MNHEY and CDR2 is SVGAGI. The CDR3 has 17 residues. The CDR3 loop is CASSYTLTGGLGNEQFF.

The chain links TRBV7-8 to TRBJ1-5. There are 14 residues in the CDR3. Germline CDR1 is SGHVS and CDR2 is FQNEAQ. The CDR3 loop reads CASSLAGANQPQHF.

The chain carries TRBV5-1 and TRBJ2-7; TCRdb returns TRBD1, unconfirmable since there is no DNA. Per germline, CDR1 SGHRS and CDR2 YFSETQ. The CDR3 has 16 residues. CDR3 in amino acids: CASSFPKGQGTHEQYF.

The V gene is TRBV7-8, the J gene TRBJ2-3; TCRdb's D call, TRBD2, is unchecked because there is no DNA. CDR1 is SGHVS and CDR2 is FQNEAQ in the germline V gene. The CDR3 contains 19 residues. CDR3 loop: CASSFPSGGLAGETDTQYF. Looking up the rest from reference TRBV7-8 and TRBJ2-3 gives the full variable domain: GAGVSQSPRYKVAKRGQDVALRCDPISGHVSLFWYQQALGQGPEFLTYFQNEAQLDKSGLPSDRFFAERPEGSVSTLKIQRTQQEDSAVYLCASSFPSGGLAGETDTQYFGPGTRLTVL.

CDR3: CASTPAGGRNSPLHF. The chain couples TRBV6-5 to TRBJ1-6; the D call from TCRdb, TRBD1, cannot be confirmed without DNA. This CDR3 has 15 amino acids. CDR1 is MNHEY and CDR2 is SVGAGI in the germline V gene.

The rearrangement links TRBV29-1 to TRBJ2-7; the D call of TRBD1 rests on TCRdb alone, since no DNA is present to check it. The germline gives CDR1 SQVTM, CDR2 ANQGSEA. This CDR3 comprises 13 residues. CDR3 sequence: CSAAYRGDYEQYF.

The V call is TRBV6-6, the J call TRBJ2-1; lacking DNA, the TRBD2 call made by TCRdb goes unchecked. The CDR3 extends over 12 amino acids. Germline assignment: CDR1 MNHNY and CDR2 SVGAGI (reference sequence). CDR3: CASRGGANEQFF.

This chain uses TRBV12-3 or TRBV12-4 with TRBJ2-7; no DNA is available, so the TRBD2 call from TCRdb remains unchecked. The CDR3 spans 16 residues. CDR3 in amino acids: CASSLEGPSSLYEQYF.